Listed below are T cell receptor beta chains from one sample, sequenced in a study of T cells after yellow fever vaccination. Each CDR3 protein gets one entry after TCRdb re-called the 5' RACE reads with MiXCR. This sample has around 330,000 distinct CDR3 sequences, with roughly 3.5% found just once. Source: PBMCs, taken on the day of the yellow fever booster vaccination. The receptors stem from a man aged 18 to 35 who received the YFV17D yellow fever vaccine. Both conserved end residues are part of each CDR3. A D gene is named only where the DNA matches it firmly.

d_gene	v_gene	j_gene	CDR3aa
TRBD2	TRBV20-1	TRBJ2-3	CRVLAPSTDTQYF
-	TRBV28	TRBJ1-3	CASSFAGPRRDTIYF
TRBD1	TRBV5-1	TRBJ1-1	CASSLNRGTGTEAFF
-	TRBV25-1	TRBJ1-1	CASSEGRAEAFF
-	TRBV24-1	TRBJ2-1	CATSDPDPGNEQFF
TRBD1	TRBV7-2	TRBJ2-1	CASSTFSGTEGEQFF
TRBD1	TRBV29-1	TRBJ1-5	CSVGTGYSNQPQHF
-	TRBV2	TRBJ2-3	CASSEVVDTQYF
-	TRBV4-1	TRBJ1-1	CASSQVGWTEAFF
-	TRBV6-1	TRBJ1-2	CASSEPTGPNYGYTF
-	TRBV12-3/TRBV12-4	TRBJ1-5	CASSGDGNQPQHF
-	TRBV27	TRBJ1-1	CASSRGGEAFF
-	TRBV12-3/TRBV12-4	TRBJ1-1	CASLPGGRNTEAFF
-	TRBV7-3	TRBJ1-1	CASSLTGPETRF
TRBD1	TRBV6-1	TRBJ2-3	CASSELQGADTQYF
TRBD1	TRBV7-2	TRBJ2-7	CASSQRQGGVYEQYF
-	TRBV13	TRBJ2-3	CASSFTLRRQTDTQYF
-	TRBV7-9	TRBJ2-2	CAMWRNTGELFF
TRBD2	TRBV6-5	TRBJ2-1	CASSYAGTTFYNEQFF
TRBD2	TRBV20-1	TRBJ2-1	CSALSLAGGPNEQFF
-	TRBV12-3/TRBV12-4	TRBJ1-4	CASTHTTYNEKLFF
TRBD1	TRBV28	TRBJ2-1	CASSRNTGGNEQFF
-	TRBV12-3/TRBV12-4	TRBJ1-5	CASKARSNQPQHF
-	TRBV9	TRBJ2-2	CASSVGPGDTGELFF
TRBD2	TRBV20-1	TRBJ2-3	CSAGLAGGPSTDTQYF